What follows are 28 T cell receptor beta chains derived from one specimen sequenced in a study of PD-1 blockade in classical Hodgkin lymphoma. Profiling relied on immunoSEQ multiplex PCR, and the TCRdb table lists in-frame clones only, not all of them. The top ten hold under 15% of the sample, which has some 62,000 clones, about 87% seen once. All trial patients relapsed after autologous stem cell transplantation. This material consisted of peripheral blood mononuclear cells (PBMCs), taken at baseline. The receptor source for this set is a human donor with classical Hodgkin lymphoma.

The J gene is TRBJ1-2, the V gene TRBV6-5, with D tentatively TRBD1 (6 bases). CDR1 and CDR2 (germline): MNHEY, SVGAGI. V was trimmed by 6 bases and J by 5 bases, leaving 13 bases between them. The CDR3 contains 13 residues. Written as DNA, the CDR3 is TGTGCCAGCAGCCAAACAGGGAGATATGGCTACACCTTC. It is translated as CASSQTGRYGYTF.

This clone has just one count. The chain combines TRBV4-2 with TRBJ1-3; possibly TRBD1 for D (5 bases). V lost 3 bases and J 4 bases, leaving 10 bases between the germline ends. The CDR3 runs to 14 residues. CDR1 is LGHNA and CDR2 is YNFKEQ in the germline V gene. The CDR3 DNA reads as TGTGCCAGCAGCCATGGGGACGCAGGAAACACCATATATTTT. Protein sequence: CASSHGDAGNTIYF.

V is TRBV7-6 and J is TRBJ2-3, with 7 positions matching TRBD1. After removal of 5 bases from V and 1 base from J, the junction contained 6 bases not matched to a gene. The germline V gene encodes CDR1 SGHVS and CDR2 FNYEAQ. The CDR3 has 15 residues. In DNA form, the CDR3 reads TGTGCCAGCAGCCAAGGGGGCAGGGGCACAGATACGCAGTATTTT. Translating gives CASSQGGRGTDTQYF.

This sequence joins TRBV7-8 and TRBJ1-5; unclear D gene. Per the germline V gene, CDR1 is SGHVS and CDR2 is FQNEAQ. The CDR3 totals 13 residues. The V end was cut by 0 bases, the J end by 6 bases, with 6 bases between. CDR3 coding DNA: TGTGCCAGCAGCTTAGCATTTGGTCAGCCCCAGCATTTT. Amino acid sequence: CASSLAFGQPQHF.

The V and J genes are TRBV2 and TRBJ2-7, with D possibly matching TRBD1 (8 bases). V was trimmed by 4 bases and J by 4 bases, leaving 26 bases between them. Germline-derived CDR1 and CDR2 are SNHLY and FYNNEI. The CDR3 sequence is 18 residues long. The CDR3 is CASSALGGMTGVRYEQYF. The CDR3 DNA reads as TGTGCCAGCAGTGCACTCGGGGGGATGACAGGGGTTAGGTACGAGCAGTACTTC.

The chain links TRBV4-3 to TRBJ2-3; TRBD2 aligns across 9 bases. Germline trimming cut 3 bases from V and 4 bases from J; bases unmatched to any gene: 14. The CDR3 has 18 amino acids. Per the germline V gene, CDR1 is LGHNA and CDR2 is YSLEER. The CDR3 loop reads CASSHMLSASGMADTQYF. As DNA, the CDR3 is TGCGCCAGCAGCCATATGCTCTCGGCTAGCGGGATGGCAGATACGCAGTATTTT.

This chain connects TRBV2 to TRBJ1-5; the D gene is possibly TRBD1 (6 bases). Germline lookup yields CDR1 SNHLY and CDR2 FYNNEI. This CDR3 comprises 15 residues. Between the trimmed V and J ends, which lost 6 bases and 2 bases, there was a span of 14 bases. The CDR3 DNA follows: TGTGCCAGCAGACAGGGAGGTTTGGGCAATCAGCCCCAGCATTTT. Translating gives CASRQGGLGNQPQHF.

This chain joins TRBV7-8 and TRBJ2-7, with TRBD1 matching 7 bases. From germline, CDR1 is SGHVS and CDR2 FQNEAQ. The CDR3 totals 13 residues. The V and J ends lost 6 bases and 0 bases, in that order; junction bases with no gene match: 2. CDR3 bases: TGTGCCAGCAGGGGGACAGCCTCCTACGAGCAGTACTTC. This translates into CASRGTASYEQYF.

As DNA, the CDR3 is TGTGCCAGCAGTCCCTCAGGGGACAATCAGCCCCAGCATTTT. Amino acids: CASSPSGDNQPQHF. J is TRBJ1-5 and V is TRBV6-6, with a tentative D call TRBD1 (6 bases). V was pared by 5 bases and J by 3 bases, with 11 bases between. This CDR3 is built from 14 residues. Germline loops: CDR1 MNHNY, CDR2 SVGAGI (reference sequence).

The count of this clone is one. The rearrangement links TRBV19 to TRBJ1-3; D unclear. V was clipped by 10 bases and J by 0 bases, with 10 bases between them. CDR3 size: 13 residues. Germline CDR1 and CDR2: LNHDA and SQIVND (reference sequence). CDR3 amino acids: CATRVGSGNTIYF. DNA for the CDR3: TGTGCCACTAGGGTAGGCTCTGGAAACACCATATATTTT.

V and J are TRBV28 and TRBJ1-2; 8 nucleotides line up with TRBD1. The CDR3 has 15 amino acids. J was trimmed by 3 bases and V by 2 bases; bases with no gene match: 5. Germline values: CDR1 MDHEN, CDR2 SYDVKM. For the CDR3, the DNA is TGTGCCAGCAGTTTACCGGGACAGGTCTACTATGGCTACACCTTC. It translates to CASSLPGQVYYGYTF.

The chain carries TRBV5-6 and TRBJ1-2; D not resolved. CDR1 and CDR2 (germline): SGHDT, YYEEEE. V was pared by 4 bases and J by 4 bases, with 14 bases between. This CDR3 region has 14 residues. The chain's CDR3 is CASSTVQPLYGYTF. The CDR3 coding sequence is TGTGCCAGCAGCACCGTACAGCCTCTCTATGGCTACACCTTC.

This chain connects TRBV6-1 to TRBJ1-6; no firm D call. There are 15 residues in the CDR3. The V end lost 5 bases, the J end lost 7 bases, and 15 bases lay between the germline ends. Germline CDR1 reads MNHNS; CDR2 reads SASEGT. CDR3 in DNA: TGTGCCAGCAGTATTATAGACGGCCCGAATTCACCCCTCCACTTT. This codes for CASSIIDGPNSPLHF.

The chain couples TRBV2 to TRBJ2-7; the D gene could be TRBD1 or TRBD2 (6 bases each). CDR1 SNHLY and CDR2 FYNNEI come from the germline V gene. The CDR3 length is 14 residues. V was clipped by 6 bases and J by 5 bases, with 17 bases between them. CDR3 bases: TGTGCCAGCAGCCACAGGGTCCCGGGGGACGAGCAGTACTTC. Protein product: CASSHRVPGDEQYF.

This clone has just one count. The rearrangement links TRBV2 to TRBJ1-6; D may be TRBD1 (5 bases). CDR3 length: 15 amino acids. The germline gives CDR1 SNHLY, CDR2 FYNNEI. V was pared by 5 bases and J by 7 bases, with 15 bases between. DNA of the CDR3: TGTGCCAGCAGTTCGGGACTGCTCACGAATTCACCCCTCCACTTT. It specifies CASSSGLLTNSPLHF.

The chain couples TRBV7-6 to TRBJ2-7; perhaps D is TRBD1 or TRBD2 (5 bases each). CDR3 length: 17 amino acids. CDR1 is SGHVS, CDR2 FNYEAQ, per germline. V was trimmed by 10 bases and J by 2 bases, leaving 27 bases between them. In DNA, the CDR3 is TGTGCCAATTCACCTCCAATTCGTGGCAGGGAGACCTACGAGCAGTACTTC. Translated: CANSPPIRGRETYEQYF.

J is TRBJ1-2 and V is TRBV18; 8 bases fit TRBD1. V dropped 6 bases and J dropped 2; count of bases not matched to a gene: 5. The length of the CDR3 is 14 residues. Per germline, CDR1 KGHSH and CDR2 LQKENI. CDR3 in DNA: TGTGCCAGCTCTAAGACAGGGGAAAACTATGGCTACACCTTC. Protein sequence: CASSKTGENYGYTF.

The J gene is TRBJ1-2, the V gene TRBV6-5; the D gene is possibly TRBD1 (6 bases). V was pared by 0 bases and J by 5 bases, with 13 bases between. Per the germline V gene, CDR1 is MNHEY and CDR2 is SVGAGI. The CDR3 runs 15 residues. The CDR3, as DNA: TGTGCCAGCAGTTACTCGGGGGGCTTGGGTTATGGCTACACCTTC. Residues: CASSYSGGLGYGYTF.

The genes are TRBV21-1 and TRBJ1-1; TRBD1 is the table's D call and was not checked against the DNA. TRBV21-1 is assigned pseudogene status. This CDR3 has 16 residues. The CDR3 protein is CASSESPGQGNTEAFF. In DNA, the CDR3 is TGTGCCAGCAGCGAATCTCCGGGACAGGGAAACACTGAAGCTTTCTTT.

V is TRBV18 and J is TRBJ1-4; D is unresolved. The CDR3 has 13 residues. The V gene's germline CDR1 is KGHSH and CDR2 LQKENI. Trimming removed 6 bases from V and 4 bases from J, with 9 bases in between. The CDR3 sequence is CASSGEINEKLFF. Written as DNA, the CDR3 is TGTGCCAGCTCCGGAGAAATTAATGAAAAACTGTTTTTT. The full variable domain, in which reference TRBV18 and TRBJ1-4 provide the parts outside the CDR3, is NAGVMQNPRHLVRRRGQEARLRCSPMKGHSHVYWYRQLPEEGLKFMVYLQKENIIDESGMPKERFSAEFPKEGPSILRIQQVVRGDSAAYFCASSGEINEKLFFGSGTQLSVL.

The chain carries TRBV28 and TRBJ1-2; the match to TRBD1 covers 7 bases. V shed 3 bases, J shed 8 bases, and the junction held 12 bases outside the gene matches. The CDR3 is 15 amino acids. Germline CDR1 MDHEN, CDR2 SYDVKM. The DNA of the CDR3 is TGTGCCAGCAGTTTCCCCTTTGAGGGGGCAAGAGGCTACACCTTC. It specifies CASSFPFEGARGYTF.

The J gene is TRBJ1-5, the V gene TRBV19, with TRBD1 matching 8 bases. J gave up 6 bases and V 5 bases, and 9 bases lay outside the gene matches. The CDR3 consists of 15 residues. CDR1 and CDR2 (germline): LNHDA, SQIVND (reference sequence). The CDR3 here is CASSQTGDQGQPQHF. CDR3 in DNA: TGTGCCAGTAGTCAGACAGGGGATCAGGGTCAGCCCCAGCATTTT.

The gene calls are TRBV5-6 and TRBJ2-5; the match to TRBD1 covers 7 bases. The CDR3 has 16 amino acids. Germline lookup yields CDR1 SGHDT and CDR2 YYEEEE. With V trimmed by 7 bases and J by 0 bases, 12 bases remained unmatched. CDR3 amino acids: CASFEGTGEYQETQYF. The CDR3 DNA is TGTGCCAGCTTTGAAGGAACAGGGGAGTACCAAGAGACCCAGTACTTC.

CDR3 DNA: TGCGCCAGCTACCGGGACAGGAACTACGAGCAGTACTTC. Its translation: CASYRDRNYEQYF. The rearrangement uses TRBV5-1 and TRBJ2-7; 8 nucleotides match TRBD1. V was clipped by 7 bases and J by 3 bases; unmatched bases: 6. The CDR3 runs to 13 residues. CDR1 is SGHRS and CDR2 is YFSETQ in the germline V gene.

The V and J genes are TRBV6-1 and TRBJ2-5; weak D call: TRBD2 (5 bases). CDR1 and CDR2 (germline): MNHNS, SASEGT. V shed 2 bases and J shed 5 bases, with 9 bases lying between them. CDR3 length equals 13 residues. The CDR3 sequence: CASSEPAEETQYF. The CDR3 DNA sequence: TGTGCCAGCAGTGAACCAGCGGAGGAGACCCAGTACTTC.

The chain combines TRBV7-2 with TRBJ2-1; 9 positions match TRBD2. This CDR3 has 15 residues. V dropped 6 bases and J dropped 3; count of bases not matched to a gene: 6. Germline CDR1 and CDR2: SGHTA and FQGNSA. The DNA of the CDR3 is TGTGCCAGCAGACCTTTAGCGGGGGACTACAATGAGCAGTTCTTC. It yields the protein CASRPLAGDYNEQFF. Filled out from reference TRBV7-2 and TRBJ2-1, the complete variable domain reads GAGVSQSPSNKVTEKGKDVELRCDPISGHTALYWYRQSLGQGLEFLIYFQGNSAPDKSGLPSDRFSAERTGGSVSTLTIQRTQQEDSAVYLCASRPLAGDYNEQFFGPGTRLTVL.

CDR3 residues: CASSSPGGNEKLFF. CDR3 in DNA: TGTGCCAGCAGCTCCCCCGGGGGGAATGAAAAACTGTTTTTT. The chain employs TRBV7-2 and TRBJ1-4, with D perhaps TRBD1 (5 bases). V lost 4 bases to trimming and J lost 5 bases, with 11 bases between them. From germline, CDR1 is SGHTA and CDR2 FQGNSA. CDR3 length: 14 residues.

The chain joins TRBV29-1 to TRBJ1-3; no clear D. Trimming pared 4 bases from V and 3 bases from J, leaving 7 bases between. CDR1 is SQVTM and CDR2 is ANQGSEA in the germline V gene. This CDR3 has 12 amino acids. The CDR3 bases are TGCAGCGTTGGAATGAGTGGAAACACCATATATTTT. Amino acids: CSVGMSGNTIYF.